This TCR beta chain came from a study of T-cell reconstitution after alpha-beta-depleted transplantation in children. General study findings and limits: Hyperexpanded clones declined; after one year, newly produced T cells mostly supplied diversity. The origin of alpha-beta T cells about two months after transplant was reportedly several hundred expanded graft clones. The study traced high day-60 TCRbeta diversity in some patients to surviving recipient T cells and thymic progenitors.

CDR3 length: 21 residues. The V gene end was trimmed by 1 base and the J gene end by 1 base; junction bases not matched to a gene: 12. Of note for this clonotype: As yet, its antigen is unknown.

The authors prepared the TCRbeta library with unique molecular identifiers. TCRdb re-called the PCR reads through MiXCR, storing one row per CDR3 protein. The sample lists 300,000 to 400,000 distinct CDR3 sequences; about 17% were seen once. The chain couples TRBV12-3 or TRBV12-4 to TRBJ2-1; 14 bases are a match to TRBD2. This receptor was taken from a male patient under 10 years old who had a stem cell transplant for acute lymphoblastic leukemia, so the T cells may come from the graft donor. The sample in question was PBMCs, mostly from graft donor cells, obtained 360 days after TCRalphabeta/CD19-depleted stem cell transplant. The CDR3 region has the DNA TGTGCCAGCAGTTTAGGCCCCTCGGGACTAGCGGGAGTAAGGTCCTACAATGAGCAGTTCTTC. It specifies CASSLGPSGLAGVRSYNEQFF.